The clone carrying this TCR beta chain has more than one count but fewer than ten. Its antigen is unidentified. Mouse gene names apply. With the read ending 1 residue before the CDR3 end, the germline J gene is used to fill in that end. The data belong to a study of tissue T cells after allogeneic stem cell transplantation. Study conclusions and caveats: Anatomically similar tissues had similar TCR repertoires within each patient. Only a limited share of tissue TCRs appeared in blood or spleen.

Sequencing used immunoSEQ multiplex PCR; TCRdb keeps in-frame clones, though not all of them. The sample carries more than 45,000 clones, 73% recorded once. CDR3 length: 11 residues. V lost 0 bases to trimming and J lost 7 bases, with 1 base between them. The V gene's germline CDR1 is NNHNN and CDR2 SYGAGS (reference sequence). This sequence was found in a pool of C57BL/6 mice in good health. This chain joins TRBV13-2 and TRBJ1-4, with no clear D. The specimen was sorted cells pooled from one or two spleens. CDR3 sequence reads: CASGDAERLFF. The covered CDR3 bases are TGTGCCAGCGGTGATGCCGAAAGATTATTT.